Listed below are T cell receptor beta chains from one sample, sequenced in a study of T-cell memory formation after mild COVID-19. MiXCR, run by TCRdb on the 5' RACE reads, gives a single entry per CDR3 protein. The table shows hundreds of thousands of distinct CDR3 sequences, with approximately 16% occurring only once. What was sequenced was PBMCs or a T cell subset sorted from them (not recorded which). The receptor source for this set is a young man who had mild COVID-19 (a few samples of this study predate the infection). Cell type and time point are not known. Each CDR3 is given with its conserved first and last residue. D genes are given only for firm matches. Clone size is not always given. Where it is, it says once, few, many or a class for expanded clones.

v_call	j_call	clone_size	d_call	cdr3_nt	cdr3_aa
TRBV7-2	TRBJ2-3	few	TRBD2	TGTGCCAGCAGCCCGGGGGGGACTGCAGATACGCAGTATTTT	CASSPGGTADTQYF
TRBV6-6	TRBJ2-3	many	.	TGTGCCAGCAGTTACTGGACAGACACAGATACGCAGTATTTT	CASSYWTDTDTQYF
TRBV6-6	TRBJ1-6	.	.	TGTGCCAGCAGTTATACGGCAGGCAATAATTCACCCCTCCACTTT	CASSYTAGNNSPLHF
TRBV5-5	TRBJ2-2	.	.	TGTGCCAGCAGCTTTGTAGTATTGTCCGGGGAGCTGTTTTTT	CASSFVVLSGELFF
TRBV6-5	TRBJ2-3	few	.	TGTGCCAGCAGTTTACAGGGACTACTCAGCAGCACAGATACGCAGTATTTT	CASSLQGLLSSTDTQYF
TRBV9	TRBJ1-4	.	.	TGTGCCAGCAGCGTGGAGGGCGCTGATGAAAAACTGTTTTTT	CASSVEGADEKLFF
TRBV7-2	TRBJ1-5	.	.	TGTGCCAGCAGCCCATACAATCAGCCCCAGCATTTT	CASSPYNQPQHF
TRBV20-1	TRBJ1-1	.	.	TGCAATGCTTATACAGGGCACATGAACACTGAAGCTTTCTTT	CNAYTGHMNTEAFF
TRBV7-9	TRBJ2-3	few	.	TGTGCCAGCAGCTTTCGGGGCCCAGATACGCAGTATTTT	CASSFRGPDTQYF
TRBV7-3	TRBJ2-3	few	TRBD2	TGTGCCAGCAGCCGCGGGGGGGCGGGCACAGATACGCAGTATTTT	CASSRGGAGTDTQYF
TRBV7-2	TRBJ1-2	few	.	TGTGCCAGTCGAATTGGCTACACCTTC	CASRIGYTF
TRBV10-3	TRBJ1-1	few	TRBD1	TGTGCCATCAGGGGACAGGGTGGTGTTTTCTTT	CAIRGQGGVFF
TRBV4-3	TRBJ1-1	many	TRBD1	TGCGCCAGCAGCCAAACAGGGGACACTGAAGCTTTCTTT	CASSQTGDTEAFF
TRBV7-6	TRBJ2-5	.	TRBD2	TGTGCCAGCAGCTTAGCGGGGACTAGCGGGGGAGGTGTGGAGACCCAGTACTTC	CASSLAGTSGGGVETQYF
TRBV3-1	TRBJ1-1	.	.	TGTGCCAGCAGCGTCCATATGAACACTGAAGCTTTCTTT	CASSVHMNTEAFF
TRBV5-1	TRBJ2-5	many	.	TGCGCCAGCAGCTTGGACAGGGCGGTAGAGACCCAGTACTTC	CASSLDRAVETQYF
TRBV20-1	TRBJ2-1	.	TRBD2	TGCAGTGCTGGGACTAGCGGGAGCTCCTACAATGAGCAGTTCTTC	CSAGTSGSSYNEQFF
TRBV19	TRBJ2-7	few	TRBD2	TGTGCCACCAGGGAGGGGTCGGACGAGCAGTACTTC	CATREGSDEQYF
TRBV12-3/TRBV12-4	TRBJ1-2	.	.	TGTGCCAGCAGTTTTGGGAGGACGGGCTACACCTTC	CASSFGRTGYTF
TRBV5-1	TRBJ1-1	few	.	TGCGCCAGCAGCCCCCCGGGGGCGTTCCTGCGGCGGGTCTTT	CASSPPGAFLRRVF
TRBV5-1	TRBJ1-2	many	.	TGCGCCAGCAGCATAACACAGGGATCGGGCGGCTACACCTTC	CASSITQGSGGYTF
TRBV29-1	TRBJ1-2	few	.	TGCAGCGTCGGGACCGAATACTATGGCTACACCTTC	CSVGTEYYGYTF
TRBV9	TRBJ2-1	.	TRBD2	TGTGCCAGCAGCGTAGTACTAGCGGGGCCTAATGAGCAGTTCTTC	CASSVVLAGPNEQFF
TRBV4-3	TRBJ2-1	.	.	TGCGCCAGCAGCCCCGAAGGGGCCGGGGGATTCTACAATGAGCAGTTCTTC	CASSPEGAGGFYNEQFF